A selection of T cell receptor beta chains follows, all from one sample in a study of blood T cell repertoires in COVID-19. Sequenced by immunoSEQ multiplex PCR; TCRdb stores in-frame clones only, minus some. Here the sample spans about 180,000 clones, around 83% being singletons. Sequences were obtained from peripheral blood. The receptor set was obtained from a human donor in a cohort sampled during active COVID-19. CDR3s include the opening cysteine and the closing phenylalanine or tryptophan.

V gene	J gene	CDR3 protein
TRBV6-5	TRBJ2-7	CASSLREREYNEQYF
TRBV13	TRBJ2-7	CASSRTGGTMYEQYF
TRBV4-3	TRBJ2-7	CASSFHRENEQYF
TRBV4-2	TRBJ2-1	CASSKKGQSSYNEQFF
TRBV6-5	TRBJ1-2	CASTQGLGGYTF
TRBV5-5	TRBJ2-5	CASSLVRQGLPETQYF
TRBV4-3	TRBJ2-7	CASSQDRSGRHYEQYF
TRBV7-6	TRBJ2-7	CASSSPGQGIHEQYF
TRBV7-2	TRBJ1-1	CASSLDRGNTEAFF
TRBV28	TRBJ2-7	CASSLVSVYEQYF
TRBV21-1	TRBJ2-2	CASSNEGAKAGELFF
TRBV7-6	TRBJ2-2	CASSFDRAMNTGELFF
TRBV4-3	TRBJ2-3	CASSHRGTDTQYF
TRBV28	TRBJ1-1	CASTKGGSGTEAFF
TRBV6-6	TRBJ1-4	CASSYSGVGSEKLFF
TRBV24-1	TRBJ1-2	CATSDPGYGYTF
TRBV29-1	TRBJ1-3	CSVAGSGNTIYF
TRBV6-5	TRBJ1-6	CASNTGVFSPLHF
TRBV7-2	TRBJ2-7	CASSLGDRGGEQYF
TRBV7-7	TRBJ2-3	CASSPKLAGGPPDTQYF
TRBV7-2	TRBJ1-2	CASSPWDSNRGYTF
TRBV5-1	TRBJ2-7	CASSLAGTGRREQYF
TRBV3-1/TRBV3-2	TRBJ2-3	CASSQEGQGQSTDTQYF
TRBV20-1	TRBJ1-2	CSASSGEVWGYTF
TRBV7-9	TRBJ1-1	CASSRFGQGEAFF
TRBV28	TRBJ2-1	CASTTGGYNEQFF
TRBV13	TRBJ2-1	CASSSLAGNRNEQFF
TRBV19	TRBJ1-1	CASSAGSNTEAFF
TRBV7-2	TRBJ1-1	CASSLDSRGTEAFF
TRBV7-8	TRBJ1-1	CASSSQADMNTEAFF
TRBV28	TRBJ1-2	CASSLLSGGGYTF
TRBV27	TRBJ2-7	CASSSQVRYEQYF
TRBV29-1	TRBJ2-3	CSVGSGGGTDTQYF
TRBV7-3	TRBJ2-7	CASSLGAAGQGVYEQYF
TRBV4-1	TRBJ2-3	CASSQAWMGGTTDTQYF
TRBV4-1	TRBJ1-6	CASSQEGGLRSPLHF
TRBV5-4	TRBJ2-3	CASSMGTSGGARTQYF
TRBV29-1	TRBJ2-7	CSVGGGSAYEQYF
TRBV6-2/TRBV6-3	TRBJ2-7	CASSYPTLSTENLYEQYF